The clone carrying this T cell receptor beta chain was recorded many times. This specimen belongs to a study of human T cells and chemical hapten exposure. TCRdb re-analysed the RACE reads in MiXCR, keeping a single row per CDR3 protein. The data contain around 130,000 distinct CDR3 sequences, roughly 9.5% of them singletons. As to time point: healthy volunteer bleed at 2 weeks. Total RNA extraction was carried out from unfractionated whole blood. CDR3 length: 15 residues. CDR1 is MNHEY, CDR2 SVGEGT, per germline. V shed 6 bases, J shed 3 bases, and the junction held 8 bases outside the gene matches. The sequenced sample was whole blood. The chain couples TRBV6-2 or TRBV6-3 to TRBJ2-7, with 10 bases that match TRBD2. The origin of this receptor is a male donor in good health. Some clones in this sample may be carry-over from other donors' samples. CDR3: CASSFSGTSDYEQYF. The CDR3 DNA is TGTGCCAGCAGCTTTTCCGGGACTAGCGACTACGAGCAGTACTTC.